The 12 T cell receptor beta chains below all came from one sample that was sequenced in a study of T-cell memory formation after mild COVID-19. One entry per CDR3 protein results from TCRdb running MiXCR on the 5' RACE reads. Here the sample spans roughly 170,000 distinct CDR3 sequences, about 18% being singletons. Sequenced: PBMCs or a T cell subset sorted from them (not recorded which). Every receptor here comes from a man younger than 35 who had mild COVID-19 (a few samples of this study predate the infection). Cell type and time point are not known.

This chain links TRBV2 with TRBJ2-2; D unresolved. Trimming stripped 5 bases from V and 0 bases from J, with 7 bases between. The CDR3 has 14 residues. Germline CDR1 reads SNHLY; CDR2 reads FYNNEI. DNA of the CDR3: TGTGCCAGCAGTTCTATTGCGAACACCGGGGAGCTGTTTTTT. This encodes CASSSIANTGELFF.

This clonotype appeared a few times. V is TRBV5-6 and J is TRBJ1-3; a possible D gene is TRBD1 (6 bases). Germline CDR1 reads SGHDT; CDR2 reads YYEEEE. The CDR3 is 14 amino acids. Deletions cut 4 bases from V and 0 bases from J, with 8 bases between. CDR3 in DNA: TGTGCCAGCAGCGGACAGATCTCTGGAAACACCATATATTTT. It translates to CASSGQISGNTIYF.

This clonotype was observed a few times. The gene calls are TRBV7-2 and TRBJ2-1, with D perhaps TRBD1 (6 bases). CDR1 SGHTA and CDR2 FQGNSA come from the germline V gene. Between the trimmed V and J ends, which lost 5 bases and 6 bases, there was a span of 11 bases. The CDR3 is 13 amino acids. CDR3 protein: CASSNGQLNEQFF. CDR3 nucleotides: TGTGCCAGCAGCAACGGACAGCTCAATGAGCAGTTCTTC.

The V gene is TRBV12-3 or TRBV12-4, the J gene TRBJ1-5; TRBD1 matches 10 bases. This CDR3 spans 19 amino acids. J was trimmed by 2 bases and V by 5 bases; bases with no gene match: 15. The CDR3 coding sequence is TGTGCCAGCAGTGTTAGAGGGACAGGGGACCGCAAGGGCAATCAGCCCCAGCATTTT. It encodes CASSVRGTGDRKGNQPQHF.

The V call is TRBV5-4, the J call TRBJ2-1; the match to TRBD2 covers 7 bases. Per germline, CDR1 SGHNT and CDR2 YYREEE (reference sequence). The CDR3 consists of 16 residues. V lost 0 bases and J lost 2; bases outside the gene matches: 5. CDR3 in amino acids: CASSLAPSGAYNEQFF. In nucleotides, the CDR3 is TGTGCCAGCAGCTTGGCGCCTAGCGGAGCCTACAATGAGCAGTTCTTC.

This clonotype was counted a few times. The chain links TRBV4-3 to TRBJ1-5; D gene uncertain. Trimming took off 0 bases at V and 7 bases at J, with 7 bases between the two ends. Germline V lookup: CDR1 LGHNA, CDR2 YSLEER. The CDR3 sequence is 13 residues long. The CDR3 nucleotides are TGCGCCAGCAGCCAAGATCTGTACCAGCCCCAGCATTTT. Its protein product is CASSQDLYQPQHF.

This clonotype was detected a few times. This rearrangement joins TRBV7-6 to TRBJ1-2; D unclear. Germline-derived CDR1 and CDR2 are SGHVS and FNYEAQ. V lost 5 bases and J lost 3, with 16 bases in between. This CDR3 comprises 15 residues. CDR3 region: CASSPAAESDYGYTF. The CDR3 nucleotides are TGTGCCAGCAGCCCTGCCGCGGAATCCGACTATGGCTACACCTTC.

This chain joins TRBV18 and TRBJ1-1; D remains unclear. The germline V and J ends were trimmed by 3 bases and 10 bases, with 12 bases remaining between them. The CDR3 has 12 residues. The V gene's germline CDR1 is KGHSH and CDR2 LQKENI. The CDR3 DNA is TGTGCCAGCTCACCCTCGGAGGTCGGAGCTTTCTTT. Residues: CASSPSEVGAFF.

The genes are TRBV12-3 or TRBV12-4 and TRBJ2-3, with D tentatively TRBD2 (7 bases). Trimming removed 0 bases from V and 5 bases from J, with 12 bases in between. The CDR3 spans 15 residues. The CDR3 protein is CASSLASGGIDTQYF. The DNA of the CDR3 is TGTGCCAGCAGTTTAGCATCGGGGGGCATAGATACGCAGTATTTT.

This clonotype was recorded a few times. For the CDR3, the DNA is TGTGCCAGCAGAACTAGCGGGGCTTACAATGAGCAGTTCTTC. It is translated as CASRTSGAYNEQFF. V usage is TRBV6-5 and J usage is TRBJ2-1; 10 bases fit TRBD2. Per germline, CDR1 MNHEY and CDR2 SVGAGI. The V segment lost 6 bases and the J segment 4 bases; nucleotides outside the gene matches: 3. This CDR3 comprises 14 residues.

This clonotype was picked up a small number of times. The chain employs TRBV5-1 and TRBJ1-1; D not certain. There are 13 residues in the CDR3. Trimming removed 6 bases at V and 8 bases at J, with 17 bases between. Germline CDR1 and CDR2: SGHRS and YFSETQ. CDR3 coding DNA: TGCGCCAGCACCACGACCCCCCCTGCGGAAGCTTTCTTT. It is translated as CASTTTPPAEAFF.

This clonotype was counted a few times. The chain combines TRBV10-2 with TRBJ2-3; 8 bases line up with TRBD2. Per germline, CDR1 WSHSY and CDR2 SAAADI. CDR3 length equals 15 residues. The V segment lost 3 bases and the J segment 5 bases; nucleotides outside the gene matches: 7. Written as DNA, the CDR3 is TGCGCCAGCAGTGATCGGCGGGGGGCGGGAGATACGCAGTATTTT. Protein product: CASSDRRGAGDTQYF.